This TCR beta chain is drawn from a study of T cell changes during pregnancy in multiple sclerosis (dated by TCRdb to about 2019). Looking at the study overall: The study looked at changes in the T cell repertoire across pregnancy in women with multiple sclerosis.

V is shortened by 5 bases, J by 5 bases, and the region joining them spans 9 bases. The CDR3, from cysteine to phenylalanine, totals 11 residues. Only the CDR3 DNA is retained, 33 bases long and in frame from the first base. In the germline V gene (reference sequence), CDR1 corresponds to DFQATT and CDR2 to SNEGSKA. To prepare the library, the immunoSEQ multiplex PCR assay was applied. Here the immuneACCESS table is served through TCRdb, limited to in-frame sequences with V and J called. Missing clones are a known gap in these copies; in checked studies unresolved V genes cover under half, and the rest lacks a known reason. This sample comprises 40,000 or so clones, 90% of them detected only once. The top ten constitute 9% to 10% of the sample. With respect to this clone: Which antigen it targets is not known. Base qualities are not recorded, but no much larger clone differs from it by a single base.

Recombination joined TRBV20-1 with TRBJ1-1; no confident D gene assignment can be made. This TCR came from a female donor with multiple sclerosis, enrolled in a pregnancy study. Specimen: CD8+ T cells from peripheral blood mononuclear cells, collected in the first trimester of pregnancy. The DNA sequence is TGCAGTGCTGCGGTTGGGACTGAAGCTTTCTTT. It is translated as CSAAVGTEAFF.